Listed below are T cell receptor beta chains from one sample, sequenced in a study of cytomegalovirus exposure and HLA in healthy donors. TCRdb keeps only in-frame clones here, not all; method: immunoSEQ multiplex PCR. The data contain 170,000 or so clones, roughly 73% of them singletons. Sequences were obtained from PBMCs. The receptors originated from a woman aged 25 to 39 in good health and CMV-seronegative. Both conserved end residues are part of each CDR3. The D gene is left open where the match is weak. Size tells how often a clone was seen (once, few, many) or the class of an expanded clone, and some rows leave it out.

TRBJ1-1	TRBV18	once	-	TGTGCCAGCTCACCCCGTGGGACAACTAACACTGAAGCTTTCTTT	CASSPRGTTNTEAFF
TRBJ2-3	TRBV7-9	-	TRBD2	TGTGCCAGCAGCCCCGTCAGGGAGGGAACAGATACGCAGTATTTT	CASSPVREGTDTQYF
TRBJ2-3	TRBV29-1	few	TRBD1	TGCAGCGATTTGAGCCGACCCGGGACAGTTAGCACAGATACGCAGTATTTT	CSDLSRPGTVSTDTQYF
TRBJ2-6	TRBV30	few	TRBD1	TGTGCCTCCCATCGGGACAGGGGGCGAAAAGGGGCCAACGTCCTGACTTTC	CASHRDRGRKGANVLTF
TRBJ1-1	TRBV6-5	-	-	TGTGCCAGCAGCTATTTGGGGCAGATAAACACTGAAGCTTTCTTT	CASSYLGQINTEAFF
TRBJ1-3	TRBV7-9	once	-	TGTGCCAGCAGCAAACCGGACTCTGACCACTCTGGAAACACCATATATTTT	CASSKPDSDHSGNTIYF
TRBJ2-7	TRBV11-2	-	-	TGTGCCAGCAGCCCCCGGCCTTCGGGCAGGGACTACGAGCAGTACTTC	CASSPRPSGRDYEQYF
TRBJ1-6	TRBV5-5	-	-	TGTGCCAGCAGCTTGTTGGGAGATAATTCACCCCTCCACTTT	CASSLLGDNSPLHF
TRBJ1-3	TRBV9	-	TRBD1	TGTGCCAGCAGCCTGGGACAGGCCTCTGGAAACACCATATATTTT	CASSLGQASGNTIYF
TRBJ1-1	TRBV27	-	-	TGTGCCAGCAGTTGGGGCCCCTTGGTGAACACTGAAGCTTTCTTT	CASSWGPLVNTEAFF
TRBJ2-7	TRBV5-1	few	TRBD1	TGCGCCAGCAGCCTCGGGACAGTAGGGGTCCAACGCTACGAGCAGTACTTC	CASSLGTVGVQRYEQYF
TRBJ2-5	TRBV5-1	few	TRBD1	TGCGCCAGCAGCTTAACGACGGGACAGCAAGAGACCCAGTACTTC	CASSLTTGQQETQYF
TRBJ2-5	TRBV6-1	few	-	TGTGCCAGCAGTGAAGGTAGTCTGAGAGAGACCCAGTACTTC	CASSEGSLRETQYF
TRBJ2-1	TRBV5-1	-	TRBD1	TGCGCCAGCAGCCCTGGAGGGACAGGGGCTGGCAATGAGCAGTTCTTC	CASSPGGTGAGNEQFF
TRBJ1-6	TRBV30	-	-	TGTGCCTGGAGACCGGAGGCGCGGAATTCACCCCTCCACTTT	CAWRPEARNSPLHF
TRBJ2-1	TRBV5-1	-	-	TGCGCCAGCAGCCCCGAAGGGGGCTCCTACAATGAGCAGTTCTTC	CASSPEGGSYNEQFF
TRBJ1-5	TRBV30	-	-	TGTGCCTGGAGTAGGCCAGGGGCCTCCAATCAGCCCCAGCATTTT	CAWSRPGASNQPQHF
TRBJ1-2	TRBV2	-	TRBD1	TGTGCCAGTACTCGGACAGGGGTTAACTATGGCTACACCTTC	CASTRTGVNYGYTF
TRBJ1-6	TRBV2	-	-	TGTGCCAGCAGTCTTCCCCCTAGAAGTTCACCCCTCCACTTT	CASSLPPRSSPLHF
TRBJ2-1	TRBV7-8	few	TRBD2	TGTGCCAGCAGCTTACGGGTGGGACGGGGGGAGTTCTTC	CASSLRVGRGEFF
TRBJ1-3	TRBV18	-	-	TGTGCCAGCTCCCGTGAGGCAGGAAACACCATATATTTT	CASSREAGNTIYF
TRBJ1-2	TRBV6-5	few	TRBD1	TGTGCCAGCAGGCGGCAGGGGGTAGACTATGGCTACACCTTC	CASRRQGVDYGYTF
TRBJ2-1	TRBV5-1	few	TRBD1	TGCGCCAGCAGCTTGGGGGACAGATACAATGAGCAGTTCTTC	CASSLGDRYNEQFF